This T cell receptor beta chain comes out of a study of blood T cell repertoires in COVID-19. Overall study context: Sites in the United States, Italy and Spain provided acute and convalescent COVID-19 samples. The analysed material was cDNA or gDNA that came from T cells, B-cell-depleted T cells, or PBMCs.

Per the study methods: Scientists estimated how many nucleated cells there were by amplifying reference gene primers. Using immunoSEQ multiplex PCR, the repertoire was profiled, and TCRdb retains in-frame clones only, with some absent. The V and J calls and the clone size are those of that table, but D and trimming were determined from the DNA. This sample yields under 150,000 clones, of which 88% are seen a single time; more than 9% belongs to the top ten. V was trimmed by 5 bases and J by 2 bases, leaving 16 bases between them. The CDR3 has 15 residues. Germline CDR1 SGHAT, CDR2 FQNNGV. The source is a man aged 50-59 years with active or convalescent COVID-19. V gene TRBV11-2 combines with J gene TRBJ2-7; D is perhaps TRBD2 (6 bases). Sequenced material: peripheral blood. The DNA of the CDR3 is TGTGCCAGCAGCGAAAGCCTTTCGGGGGCCTACGAGCAGTACTTC. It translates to CASSESLSGAYEQYF. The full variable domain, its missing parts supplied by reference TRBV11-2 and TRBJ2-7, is EAGVAQSPRYKIIEKRQSVAFWCNPISGHATLYWYQQILGQGPKLLIQFQNNGVVDDSQLPKDRFSAERLKGVDSTLKIQPAKLEDSAVYLCASSESLSGAYEQYFGPGTRLTVT.